This entry lists 4 T cell receptor beta chains sequenced from one sample in a study of identical twins. Each CDR3 protein gets one entry after TCRdb re-called the 5' RACE reads with MiXCR. The sample shows around 960,000 distinct CDR3 sequences, approximately 13% of them seen only once. These data also featured in a second study, about yellow fever vaccine responses in identical twins.

Material: PBMCs. The receptors shown here come from a woman aged 18-30 years in good health.

This clonotype occurred a few times. The rearrangement uses TRBV20-1 and TRBJ2-1; TRBD2 aligns across 13 bases. The CDR3 runs to 16 residues. V lost 0 bases to trimming and J lost 6 bases; unmatched junction nucleotides: 5. Germline loops: CDR1 DFQATT, CDR2 SNEGSKA (reference sequence). The CDR3 sequence: CSARDPGLAGVNEQFF. The CDR3 nucleotides read TGCAGTGCTAGAGATCCCGGACTAGCGGGAGTCAATGAGCAGTTCTTC.

V and J are TRBV4-1 and TRBJ1-2; D not certain. With 4 bases removed from V and 1 base from J, the gap between germline ends came to 10 bases. This CDR3 spans 14 amino acids. From germline, CDR1 is MGHRA and CDR2 YSYEKL. The DNA for the CDR3 is TGCGCCAGCAGCCCTACCATTCTTAACTATGGCTACACCTTC. Protein sequence: CASSPTILNYGYTF.

Remarks on this clonotype: Germline and junction disagree at one end, which may indicate a read error. V gene TRBV12-3 or TRBV12-4 combines with J gene TRBJ2-3; D is perhaps TRBD2 (6 bases). The CDR3 is 17 amino acids. In DNA, the CDR3 is TGTGCCAGCAGTTGGGGGGTGTCGGACTACCCCACATATACGCAGTATTTT. It yields the protein CASSWGVSDYPTYTQYF.

This clonotype appeared a single time. This chain connects TRBV7-9 to TRBJ2-7; a possible D gene is TRBD2 (6 bases). Trimming took off 5 bases at V and 4 bases at J, with 15 bases between the two ends. The CDR3 sequence is 14 residues long. In germline, CDR1 is SEHNR, CDR2 FQNEAQ (reference sequence). Here the CDR3 DNA reads TGTGCCAGCAGCACCTGGTACCGGGAGTACGAGCAGTACTTC. It yields the protein CASSTWYREYEQYF.